This T cell receptor beta chain was sequenced in a study of blood T cell repertoires in COVID-19. Under the authors' procedure: For nucleated cells, counts were estimated from reference gene primer amplification. The method was immunoSEQ multiplex PCR; TCRdb's version includes in-frame clones alone and lacks a portion of them. That table is the source of V, J and clone size, and D and trimming were worked out from the DNA. In the table there are 15,000 to 20,000 clones, 89% of which are singletons. Germline CDR1 reads ENHRY; CDR2 reads SYGVKD. This CDR3 spans 15 amino acids. Sequencing input: peripheral blood. The receptor's source is a man aged 55 to 70 with active COVID-19. V gene TRBV10-3 combines with J gene TRBJ2-7, with TRBD2 identical over 12 bases. CDR3 DNA: TGTGCTTCCGGAGGGGCTAGCGGGAGGGCAGGCGAGCAGTACTTC. Translation gives CASGGASGRAGEQYF.